The clone carrying this T cell receptor (beta chain) has a handful of counts. TCRdb re-analysed the RT-PCR reads in MiXCR, keeping a single row per CDR3 protein. The data show 70,000 to 75,000 distinct CDR3 sequences, more than 25% seen once. This sample was taken from a study of patients and donors after allogeneic stem cell transplantation. V shed 5 bases and J 4 bases; nucleotides not matched to a gene: 12. Germline assignment: CDR1 SEHNR and CDR2 FQNEAQ (reference sequence). CDR3 size: 16 residues. The sequence derives from a human donor who was either an allogeneic HSCT recipient or a stem cell or donor lymphocyte infusion donor (not recorded which). It is not recorded whose cells these are; they may come from a transplant donor. V usage is TRBV7-9 and J usage is TRBJ1-2; 8 bases fit TRBD1. The sample taken for sequencing was blood, either unsorted or a sorted T cell fraction (not recorded which). CDR3 amino acids: CASSPLGAGGVYGYTF. Here the CDR3 DNA reads TGTGCCAGCAGCCCACTCGGGGCAGGGGGCGTCTATGGCTACACCTTC.